The present T cell receptor (beta chain) was sequenced within a study of T cells in Graves' hyperthyroidism and ophthalmopathy. J lost 2 bases, V lost 1 base, and 6 bases had no gene match. The CDR3 is 16 residues long. Germline CDR1 reads LNHNV; CDR2 reads YYDKDF (reference sequence). This clonotype has just a few counts. RNA transcripts gave rise to amplified TCR beta CDR3 regions. Using the HTBI primer set, a first-round RT-PCR was run on the TCR CDR3. TCRdb analysed the multiplex PCR reads with MiXCR anew, one entry per CDR3 protein. The sample contains over 250,000 distinct CDR3 sequences, about 13% of which appear only once.

The J gene is TRBJ2-7, the V gene TRBV15; 9 bases line up with TRBD2. This TCR was recovered from a woman aged 40 to 50 with Graves' ophthalmopathy. The sequencing input was blood. CDR3 residues: CATSRALAGDPYEQYF. The DNA of the CDR3 is TGTGCCACCAGCAGAGCCTTAGCGGGAGATCCCTACGAGCAGTACTTC.